Below, one T cell receptor (beta chain) is given with its context. This clone has only a few counts. Its target antigen remains unknown. Base qualities are not provided; no much larger clone lies one nucleotide away. Collaborating institutions collected whole blood in K2EDTA tubes following their own protocols. For TCRbeta analysis, collaborators shipped samples in one of three forms: frozen whole blood, isolated PBMCs, or DNA extracted from either of those sample types. This entry is derived from a study of blood T cell repertoires in COVID-19 (TCRdb year 2020). Some background on the complete study: The collaborator samples originated in the United States, Italy and Spain and spanned the acute and convalescent phases of COVID-19. The prospective study material was composed of cDNA or gDNA derived from T cells, B-cell-depleted T cells, or PBMCs. Subjects who had been exposed to COVID-19, were actively infected with it, or had recovered from it provided the deeply sampled blood TCRbeta repertoires that made up the dataset. A freely available public database, intended as a resource for researchers studying the immune response to SARS-CoV-2, is where the repertoires were released. Samples were obtained from the ongoing ImmuneRACE study (first 160 participants) and from about 1,300 subjects provided by 6 global collaborators. A de-identified subject ID, COVID-19 status, age in years and sex were almost always included in the sample metadata. Where available, HLA class I and class II types were taken from metadata supplied by the sample provider and were not determined by assay-based typing. Study-level results and caveats: The quantity of clinical and demographic metadata differed by source and by participant and was supplied without curation.

The trim is 8 bases for V and 1 base for J, with a gap of 11 bases between the germline ends. Inclusive of the bounding cysteine and phenylalanine, the CDR3 is 13 residues long. The DNA shown is the 39-base CDR3, in frame from base 1. Reading the germline V gene (reference sequence) gives CDR1 LGHDT and CDR2 YNNKEL. TCRbeta CDR3 regions were amplified from genomic DNA using the immunoSEQ Assay, a bias-controlled multiplex PCR. The study's own analysis went as follows. The number of nucleated cells in each sample was estimated by amplification of reference gene primers within the assay. To quantify the absolute abundance of each unique TCRbeta CDR3 rearrangement, sequence reads were collapsed and filtered. For each sample, productive Simpson clonality was calculated by taking the square root of Simpson's diversity index across productive rearrangements. The table comes from immuneACCESS by way of TCRdb, which keeps in-frame sequences with V and J called. Part of the clones is missing from these tables; in studies checked, under half for an unresolved V gene and the rest for unknown reasons. V and J calls and clone size are those listed in that table; D and trimming were worked out from the DNA. The table for this sample lists 70,000 to 95,000 clones; approximately 85% of them were counted only once. The ten largest clones capture 6% to 8% of the sample.

The sequenced sample was peripheral blood. This receptor chain uses TRBV3-1 (or the pseudogene TRBV3-2) and TRBJ1-1; TRBD1 is possibly the D segment (6 matching bases). The source of this sequence is a man in his 70s with acute or convalescent COVID-19. The DNA sequence reads TGTGCCAGCGGTTACAGGGAGAACACTGAAGCTTTCTTT. The encoded protein is CASGYRENTEAFF.